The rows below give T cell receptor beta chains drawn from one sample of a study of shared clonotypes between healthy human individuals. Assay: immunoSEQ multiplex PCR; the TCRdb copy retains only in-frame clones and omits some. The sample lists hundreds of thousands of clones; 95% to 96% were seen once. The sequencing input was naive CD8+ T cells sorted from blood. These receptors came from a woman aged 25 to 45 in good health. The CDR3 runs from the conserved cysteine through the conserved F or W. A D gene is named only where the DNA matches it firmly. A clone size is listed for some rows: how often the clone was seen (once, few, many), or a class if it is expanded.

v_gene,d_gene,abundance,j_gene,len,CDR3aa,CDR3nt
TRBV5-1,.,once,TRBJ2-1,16,CASSLLPPGVGHEQFF,TGCGCCAGCAGCTTGTTGCCTCCGGGGGTGGGGCATGAGCAGTTCTTC
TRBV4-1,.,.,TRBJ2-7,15,CASSPFDRSTYEQYF,TGCGCCAGCAGTCCCTTCGACAGGTCGACCTACGAGCAGTACTTC
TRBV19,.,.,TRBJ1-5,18,CASSILFREGFDNQPQHF,TGTGCCAGTAGTATCCTTTTCCGTGAGGGGTTCGACAATCAGCCCCAGCATTTT
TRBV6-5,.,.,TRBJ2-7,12,CASNTYSGEQYF,TGTGCCAGCAACACCTACTCGGGCGAGCAGTACTTC
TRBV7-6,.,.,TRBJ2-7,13,CASSQGHWQEQYF,TGTGCCAGCAGCCAAGGACACTGGCAGGAGCAGTACTTC
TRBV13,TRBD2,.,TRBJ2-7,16,CASSSSTSGRTYEQYF,TGTGCCAGCAGTTCCTCGACTAGCGGGAGAACCTACGAGCAGTACTTC
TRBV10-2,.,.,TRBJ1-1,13,CASSGLENTEAFF,TGCGCCAGCAGCGGGCTGGAGAACACTGAAGCTTTCTTT
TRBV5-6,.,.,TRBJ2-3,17,CASSLEGQGYWTDTQYF,TGTGCCAGCAGCTTGGAGGGCCAGGGGTACTGGACGGATACGCAGTATTTT
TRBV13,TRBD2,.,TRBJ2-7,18,CASSPGELAGTTRGEQYF,TGTGCCAGCAGCCCGGGGGAACTAGCGGGAACGACCCGGGGCGAGCAGTACTTC
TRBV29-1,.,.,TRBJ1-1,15,CSVVSIIGVNTEAFF,TGCAGCGTTGTTAGTATTATAGGGGTTAATACTGAAGCTTTCTTT
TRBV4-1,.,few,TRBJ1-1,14,CASSHRAGSTEAFF,TGCGCCAGCAGCCACAGGGCGGGGAGCACTGAAGCTTTCTTT
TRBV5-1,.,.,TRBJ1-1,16,CASSPPPEGFSTEAFF,TGCGCCAGCAGCCCCCCTCCTGAAGGGTTCAGCACTGAAGCTTTCTTT
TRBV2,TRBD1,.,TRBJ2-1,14,CASRTGGPYNEQFF,TGTGCCAGCAGAACAGGGGGTCCCTACAATGAGCAGTTCTTC
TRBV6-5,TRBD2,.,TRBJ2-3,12,CASRDYTDTQYF,TGTGCCAGCCGGGACTACACAGATACGCAGTATTTT
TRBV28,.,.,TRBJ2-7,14,CASLEAAEPYEQYF,TGTGCCAGTCTTGAGGCAGCGGAACCCTACGAGCAGTACTTC
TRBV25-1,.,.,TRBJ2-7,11,CASGPEYEQYF,TGTGCCAGCGGGCCCGAGTACGAGCAGTACTTC
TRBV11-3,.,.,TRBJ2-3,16,CASSLGPAQSTDTQYF,TGTGCCAGCAGCTTAGGTCCAGCGCAAAGCACAGATACGCAGTATTTT
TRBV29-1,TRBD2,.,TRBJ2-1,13,CSVVVAGTGEQFF,TGCAGCGTTGTAGTAGCGGGAACGGGTGAGCAGTTCTTC
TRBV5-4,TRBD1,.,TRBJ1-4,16,CASSPDLGQGNEKLFF,TGTGCCAGCAGCCCTGATTTGGGACAGGGGAATGAAAAACTGTTTTTT
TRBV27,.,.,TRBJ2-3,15,CASSWSGVATDTQYF,TGTGCCAGCAGTTGGTCAGGGGTAGCAACAGATACGCAGTATTTT
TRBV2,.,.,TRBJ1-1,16,CASSFLPGTLNTEAFF,TGTGCCAGCAGTTTTCTCCCCGGGACACTGAACACTGAAGCTTTCTTT
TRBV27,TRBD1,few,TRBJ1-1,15,CASSLSGTANTEAFF,TGTGCCAGCAGTTTATCCGGGACAGCGAACACTGAAGCTTTCTTT
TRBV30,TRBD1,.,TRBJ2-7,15,CAWGLPGQGRYEQYF,TGTGCCTGGGGTTTACCGGGACAGGGGAGGTACGAGCAGTACTTC
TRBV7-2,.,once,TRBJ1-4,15,CASSKDGTLGEKLFF,TGTGCCAGCAGCAAAGACGGGACCCTGGGAGAAAAACTGTTTTTT
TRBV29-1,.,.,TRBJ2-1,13,CSVMEGEVNEQFF,TGCAGCGTTATGGAGGGGGAGGTTAATGAGCAGTTCTTC
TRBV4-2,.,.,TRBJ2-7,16,CASSQDGVDSDYEQYF,TGTGCCAGCAGCCAAGATGGGGTGGACAGCGACTACGAGCAGTACTTC
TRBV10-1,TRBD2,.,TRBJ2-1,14,CASSVGGRVNEQFF,TGCGCCAGCAGTGTGGGAGGGAGAGTAAATGAGCAGTTCTTC
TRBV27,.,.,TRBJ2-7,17,CASSLSPGAGRSYEQYF,TGTGCCAGCAGTTTATCCCCGGGGGCGGGCCGATCCTACGAGCAGTACTTC
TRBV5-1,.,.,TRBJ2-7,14,CASSLAKTTYEQYF,TGCGCCAGCAGCTTGGCCAAAACAACCTACGAGCAGTACTTC
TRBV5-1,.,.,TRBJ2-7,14,CASSLDRGLYEQYF,TGCGCCAGCAGCTTGGACAGGGGACTATACGAGCAGTACTTC
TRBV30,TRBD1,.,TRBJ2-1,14,CAWSPGTGDNEQFF,TGTGCCTGGAGTCCCGGGACAGGGGACAATGAGCAGTTCTTC
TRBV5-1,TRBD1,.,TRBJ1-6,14,CASSFGQGKAPLHF,TGCGCCAGCAGCTTCGGACAGGGGAAGGCGCCCCTCCACTTT
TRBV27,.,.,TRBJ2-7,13,CASSLLGEGEQYF,TGTGCCAGCAGTTTACTGGGCGAGGGCGAGCAGTACTTC
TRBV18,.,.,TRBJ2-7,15,CAATFFPESLYEQYF,TGTGCCGCAACCTTCTTCCCGGAAAGTTTGTACGAGCAGTACTTC
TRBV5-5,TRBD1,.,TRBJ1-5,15,CASSFRRTGEQPQHF,TGTGCCAGCAGCTTTAGGAGGACAGGGGAACAGCCCCAGCATTTT
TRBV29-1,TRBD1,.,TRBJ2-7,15,CSVVIFGTGGYEQYF,TGCAGCGTTGTAATTTTTGGGACAGGGGGCTACGAGCAGTACTTC
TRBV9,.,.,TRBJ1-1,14,CASSFFRVDTEAFF,TGTGCCAGCAGCTTTTTCAGGGTGGACACTGAAGCTTTCTTT
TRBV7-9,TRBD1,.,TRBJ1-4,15,CASRDDREGDEKLFF,TGTGCCAGCAGGGATGACAGGGAGGGGGATGAAAAACTGTTTTTT
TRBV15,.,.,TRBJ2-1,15,CATSRDRGSYNEQFF,TGTGCCACCAGCAGAGATCGAGGGTCATACAATGAGCAGTTCTTC
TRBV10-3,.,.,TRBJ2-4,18,CAINYREAVRLAKNIQYF,TGTGCCATCAACTACAGGGAGGCCGTCCGATTAGCCAAAAACATTCAGTACTTC
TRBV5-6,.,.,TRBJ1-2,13,CASSEYDNYGYTF,TGTGCCAGCAGCGAGTACGACAACTATGGCTACACCTTC
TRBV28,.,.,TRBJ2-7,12,CASTKRGYEQYF,TGTGCCAGTACCAAAAGGGGTTACGAGCAGTACTTC
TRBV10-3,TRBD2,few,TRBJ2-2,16,CAIPTLAGSNTGELFF,TGTGCCATTCCTACCCTAGCGGGGTCGAACACCGGGGAGCTGTTTTTT
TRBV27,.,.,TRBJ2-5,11,CASRRAETQYF,TGTGCCAGCAGGAGAGCCGAGACCCAGTACTTC
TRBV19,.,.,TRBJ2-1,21,CASSTPPGTAIGTGSYNEQFF,TGTGCCAGTAGTACCCCCCCGGGGACGGCTATTGGGACCGGCTCCTACAATGAGCAGTTCTTC
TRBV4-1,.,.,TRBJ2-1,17,CASSQDLRQGGGYEQFF,TGCGCCAGCAGCCAGGACCTTCGACAGGGAGGTGGCTATGAGCAGTTCTTC
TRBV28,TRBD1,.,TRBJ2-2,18,CASSFHTLDRENTGELFF,TGTGCCAGCAGTTTCCACACCCTAGACAGGGAAAACACCGGGGAGCTGTTTTTT
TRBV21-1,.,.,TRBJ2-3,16,CASSKRTSGCTDTQYF,TGTGCCAGCAGCAAACGGACTAGCGGCTGCACAGATACGCAGTATTTT
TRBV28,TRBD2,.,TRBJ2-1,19,CATNLGLAASDTRYNEQFF,TGTGCCACCAATCTTGGTCTAGCGGCTTCTGATACTCGATACAATGAGCAGTTCTTC
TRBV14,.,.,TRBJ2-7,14,CASSQSRDSYEQYF,TGTGCCAGCAGCCAAAGTCGGGACTCCTACGAGCAGTACTTC
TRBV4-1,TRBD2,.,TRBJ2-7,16,CASSQEPSGAQYEQYF,TGCGCCAGCAGCCAAGAACCTAGCGGGGCTCAATACGAGCAGTACTTC